The 17 T cell receptor beta chains reported below all come from one sample, sequenced in a study of post-analysis software for immune sequencing data. Study conclusions and caveats: In patients, TRBV5-6, TRBV5-1 and TRBV20-1 belonged to roughly 5 TRBV segments found more frequently than in controls.

Tagging with unique molecular identifiers was a feature of the TCR beta cDNA libraries. TCRdb independently ran MiXCR on the PCR reads; one entry per CDR3 protein. The sample carries some 690,000 distinct CDR3 sequences, 25% to 30% recorded once. What these receptors recognize is not known. The sample taken for sequencing was blood. The receptors were gathered from a girl under 18 with multiple sclerosis.

This clonotype occurred a few times. This chain links TRBV15 with TRBJ2-3; the D gene is possibly TRBD1 (5 bases). CDR3 length equals 15 residues. The V and J ends lost 1 base and 0 bases respectively, with 8 bases between them. Germline assignment: CDR1 LNHNV and CDR2 YYDKDF (reference sequence). The CDR3 DNA follows: TGTGCCACCAGCAGAGCACAGGCTAGCACAGATACGCAGTATTTT. Its protein product is CATSRAQASTDTQYF.

This chain uses TRBV20-1 with TRBJ2-1; D may correspond to TRBD1 or TRBD2 (5 bases each). The J call may be in error: the DNA end matches TRBJ2-7 better. CDR1 is DFQATT and CDR2 is SNEGSKA in the germline V gene (reference sequence). The CDR3 has 12 residues. The CDR3 is CSASGANNEQYF. The CDR3 region has the DNA TGCAGTGCTAGCGGGGCGAACAATGAGCAGTACTTC.

This clonotype was observed a single time. This chain uses TRBV14 with TRBJ2-2; D is ambiguous. This CDR3 has 13 residues. Per germline, CDR1 SGHDN and CDR2 FVKESK. Between the trimmed V and J ends, which lost 4 bases and 7 bases, there was a span of 10 bases. The CDR3 region is CASSPLGIGELFF. CDR3 DNA: TGTGCCAGCAGCCCTCTAGGGATCGGGGAGCTGTTTTTT. Full variable domain (outside the CDR3, taken from reference TRBV14 and TRBJ2-2): EAGVTQFPSHSVIEKGQTVTLRCDPISGHDNLYWYRRVMGKEIKFLLHFVKESKQDESGMPNNRFLAERTGGTYSTLKVQPAELEDSGVYFCASSPLGIGELFFGEGSRLTVL.

The CDR3 DNA reads as TGTGCCAGCAGTCCTTGGACAGGGAAGACGTCTGGGGCCAACGTCCTGACTTTC. Translated, it gives CASSPWTGKTSGANVLTF. V gene TRBV12-3 or TRBV12-4 combines with J gene TRBJ2-6, with TRBD1 matching 8 bases. The CDR3 length is 18 residues. With V trimmed by 5 bases and J by 1 base, 10 bases remained unmatched.

In this sample, this clonotype turned up many times. The V and J genes are TRBV29-1 and TRBJ2-5; 10 bases are shared with TRBD2. V dropped 6 bases and J dropped 4; count of bases not matched to a gene: 11. Germline CDR1 and CDR2: SQVTM and ANQGSEA. CDR3 length: 15 residues. The DNA for the CDR3 is TGCAGCGTCGCGCCTAGCGGGAGTCTAAGAGAGACCCAGTACTTC. It yields the protein CSVAPSGSLRETQYF.

V is TRBV24-1 and J is TRBJ2-5; D might be TRBD1 or TRBD2, each matching 6 bases. V was cut by 3 bases and J by 11 bases, with 15 bases left in between. Germline CDR1 and CDR2: KGHDR and SFDVKD. The CDR3 runs 13 residues. DNA for the CDR3: TGTGCCACCAGTGATCCGGGGGCTAATGAGCAGTACTTC. Its protein product is CATSDPGANEQYF.

This clonotype was seen once. The J gene is TRBJ1-1, the V gene TRBV5-1; the D gene is possibly TRBD1 (6 bases). The CDR3 is 13 amino acids. Germline values: CDR1 SGHRS, CDR2 YFSETQ. V was pared by 4 bases and J by 3 bases, with 10 bases between. For the CDR3, the DNA is TGCGCCAGCAGCCTTGGACAGCACACTGAAGCTTTCTTT. This codes for CASSLGQHTEAFF. Combining the CDR3 with reference TRBV5-1 and TRBJ1-1 gives the whole variable domain KAGVTQTPRYLIKTRGQQVTLSCSPISGHRSVSWYQQTPGQGLQFLFEYFSETQRNKGNFPGRFSGRQFSNSRSEMNVSTLELGDSALYLCASSLGQHTEAFFGQGTRLTVV.

This clonotype was counted ten times or more. This chain joins TRBV7-2 and TRBJ1-4; maybe TRBD1 (5 bases). The germline gives CDR1 SGHTA, CDR2 FQGNSA. Trimming took 2 bases from V and 8 from J, leaving 9 bases between them. The CDR3 totals 13 residues. The CDR3 here is CASSLRAGEKLFF. For the CDR3, the DNA is TGTGCCAGCAGCTTAAGAGCAGGGGAAAAACTGTTTTTT.

The J gene is TRBJ1-5, the V gene TRBV20-1; D ambiguous. Trimming shortened V by 2 bases and J by 2 bases, and 16 bases separated the two germline ends. The germline V gene encodes CDR1 DFQATT and CDR2 SNEGSKA (reference sequence). This CDR3 is built from 16 residues. CDR3 region: CSARKTVGSGNQPQHF. The CDR3 coding sequence is TGCAGTGCTAGAAAGACGGTAGGCAGTGGCAATCAGCCCCAGCATTTT.

The chain uses TRBV20-1 and TRBJ1-1; TRBD1 is a possible D gene (6 bases). The germline V gene has CDR1 DFQATT and CDR2 SNEGSKA (reference sequence). The ends were cut back, 1 base at V and 6 bases at J, with 12 bases in the middle. This CDR3 has 13 amino acids. CDR3 bases: TGCAGTGCTAGAGTGGACAGTGGGGCTGAAGCTTTCTTT. It is translated as CSARVDSGAEAFF.

This clonotype occurred a few times. The gene calls are TRBV20-1 and TRBJ2-1; TRBD2 is a possible D gene (7 bases). Per germline, CDR1 DFQATT and CDR2 SNEGSKA (reference sequence). The CDR3 is made up of 10 amino acids. Trimming pared 8 bases from V and 13 bases from J, leaving 15 bases between. The CDR3: CSPAGEGQFF. CDR3 coding DNA: TGCAGTCCCGCAGGGGAGGGCCAGTTCTTC.

CDR3 sequence (DNA): TGCGCCAGCAGCCAAGAGGTGGGGCTGAACACTGAAGCTTTCTTT. Amino acids: CASSQEVGLNTEAFF. The chain uses TRBV4-3 and TRBJ1-1, with D possibly matching TRBD1 (5 bases). Trimming took 0 bases from V and 0 from J, leaving 8 bases between them. There are 15 residues in the CDR3. Germline CDR1 reads LGHNA; CDR2 reads YSLEER.

The rearrangement joins TRBV3-1 to TRBJ1-2; perhaps TRBD1 as D (5 bases). Germline loops: CDR1 LGHDT, CDR2 YNNKEL (reference sequence). Trimming pared 1 base from V and 2 bases from J, leaving 11 bases between. This CDR3 contains 15 residues. The CDR3 loop is CASSQAGGTNYGYTF. CDR3 nucleotide sequence: TGTGCCAGCAGCCAAGCTGGGGGGACGAACTATGGCTACACCTTC.

V is TRBV24-1 and J is TRBJ2-3; 9 nucleotides match TRBD1. The CDR3 contains 16 residues. Germline V gene lookup returns CDR1 KGHDR and CDR2 SFDVKD. The V and J ends lost 1 base and 4 bases, in that order; junction bases with no gene match: 5. CDR3 in amino acids: CATSDLTGGGPDTQYF. Written as DNA, the CDR3 is TGTGCCACCAGTGATTTAACAGGGGGCGGCCCAGATACGCAGTATTTT.

This clonotype was observed many times. J is TRBJ2-3 and V is TRBV12-3 or TRBV12-4, with unresolved D. This CDR3 has 15 residues. V was clipped by 3 bases and J by 5 bases, with 15 bases between them. The chain's CDR3 is CASSLVSWPGDTQYF. The CDR3, as DNA: TGTGCCAGCAGTTTGGTCTCCTGGCCCGGAGATACGCAGTATTTT.

This clonotype was recorded a few times. The chain has TRBV2 and TRBJ2-5; 10 positions agree with TRBD2. Losses at the gene ends were 1 base for V and 3 bases for J; bases not matched to a gene: 2. This CDR3 spans 15 amino acids. Germline CDR1 SNHLY, CDR2 FYNNEI. Here the CDR3 DNA reads TGTGCCAGCAGTGAAGGACTAGCGGGTGAAGAGACCCAGTACTTC. Protein sequence: CASSEGLAGEETQYF.

The genes are TRBV7-3 and TRBJ2-1, with D hard to call. CDR1 is SGHTA, CDR2 FQGTGA, per germline. Deletions cut 1 base from V and 5 bases from J, with 9 bases between. The CDR3 has 14 residues. CDR3 sequence reads: CASSLSSSDNEQFF. The CDR3 nucleotides read TGTGCCAGCAGCTTAAGCTCATCCGACAATGAGCAGTTCTTC. Variable domain in full (rest from reference TRBV7-3 and TRBJ2-1): GAGVSQTPSNKVTEKGKYVELRCDPISGHTALYWYRQSLGQGPEFLIYFQGTGAADDSGLPNDRFFAVRPEGSVSTLKIQRTERGDSAVYLCASSLSSSDNEQFFGPGTRLTVL.